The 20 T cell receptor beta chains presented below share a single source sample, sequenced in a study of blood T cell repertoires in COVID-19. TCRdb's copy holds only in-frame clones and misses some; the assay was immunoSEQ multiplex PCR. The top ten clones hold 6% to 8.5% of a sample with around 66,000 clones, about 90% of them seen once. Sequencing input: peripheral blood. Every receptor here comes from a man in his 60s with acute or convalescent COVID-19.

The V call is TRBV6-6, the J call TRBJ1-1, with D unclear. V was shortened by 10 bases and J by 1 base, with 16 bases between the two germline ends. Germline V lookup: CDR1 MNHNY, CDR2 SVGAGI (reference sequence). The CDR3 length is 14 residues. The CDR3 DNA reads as TGTGCCACCTCCCCCCTGACACAGAACACTGAAGCTTTCTTT. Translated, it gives CATSPLTQNTEAFF.

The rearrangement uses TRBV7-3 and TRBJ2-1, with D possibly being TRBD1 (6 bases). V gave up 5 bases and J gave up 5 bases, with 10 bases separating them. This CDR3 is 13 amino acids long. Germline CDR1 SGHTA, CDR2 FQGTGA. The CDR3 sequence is CASSTGLHNEQFF. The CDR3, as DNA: TGTGCCAGCAGCACAGGGCTTCACAATGAGCAGTTCTTC.

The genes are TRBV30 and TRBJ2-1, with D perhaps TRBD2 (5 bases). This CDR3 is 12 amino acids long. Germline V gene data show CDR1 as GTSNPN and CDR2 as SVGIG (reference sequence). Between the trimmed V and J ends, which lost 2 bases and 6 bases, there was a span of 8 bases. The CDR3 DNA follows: TGTGCCTGGAGTCCGGGGTTCAATGAGCAGTTCTTC. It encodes CAWSPGFNEQFF.

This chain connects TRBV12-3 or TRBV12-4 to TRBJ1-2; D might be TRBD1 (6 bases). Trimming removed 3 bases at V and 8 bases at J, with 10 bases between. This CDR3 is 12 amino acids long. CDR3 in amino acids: CASSFGGAGYTF. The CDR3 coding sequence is TGTGCCAGCAGTTTTGGGGGCGCGGGCTACACCTTC.

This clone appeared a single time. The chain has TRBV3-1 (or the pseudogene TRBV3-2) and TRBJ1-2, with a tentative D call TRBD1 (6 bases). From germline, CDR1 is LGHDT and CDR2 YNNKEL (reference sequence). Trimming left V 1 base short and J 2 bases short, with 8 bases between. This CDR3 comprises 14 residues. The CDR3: CASSQGQGNYGYTF. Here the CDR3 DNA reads TGTGCCAGCAGCCAAGGGCAGGGGAACTATGGCTACACCTTC.

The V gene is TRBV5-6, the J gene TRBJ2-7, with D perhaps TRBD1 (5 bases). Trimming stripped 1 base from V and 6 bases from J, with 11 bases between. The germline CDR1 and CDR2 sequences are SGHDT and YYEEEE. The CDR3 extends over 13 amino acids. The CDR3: CASSLSRGGEQYF. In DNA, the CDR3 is TGTGCCAGCAGCTTGTCTAGGGGCGGCGAGCAGTACTTC.

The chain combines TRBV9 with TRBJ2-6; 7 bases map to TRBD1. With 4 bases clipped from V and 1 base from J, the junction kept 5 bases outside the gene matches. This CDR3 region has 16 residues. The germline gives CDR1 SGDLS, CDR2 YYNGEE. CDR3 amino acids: CASSPKTGSGANVLTF. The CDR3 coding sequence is TGTGCCAGCAGCCCAAAGACAGGGTCTGGGGCCAACGTCCTGACTTTC.

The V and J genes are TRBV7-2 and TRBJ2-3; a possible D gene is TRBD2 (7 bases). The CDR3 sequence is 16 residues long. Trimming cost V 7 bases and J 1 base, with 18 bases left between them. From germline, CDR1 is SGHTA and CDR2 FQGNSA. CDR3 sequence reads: CASTPRGARGTDTQYF. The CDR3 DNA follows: TGTGCCAGCACCCCCCGGGGGGCAAGGGGCACAGATACGCAGTATTTT. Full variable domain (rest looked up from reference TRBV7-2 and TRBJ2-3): GAGVSQSPSNKVTEKGKDVELRCDPISGHTALYWYRQSLGQGLEFLIYFQGNSAPDKSGLPSDRFSAERTGGSVSTLTIQRTQQEDSAVYLCASTPRGARGTDTQYFGPGTRLTVL.

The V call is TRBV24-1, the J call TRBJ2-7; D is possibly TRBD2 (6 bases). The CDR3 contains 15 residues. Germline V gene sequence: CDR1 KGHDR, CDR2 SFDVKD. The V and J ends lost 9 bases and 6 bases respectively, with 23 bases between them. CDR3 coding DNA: TGTGCCACCCAGAGTTCGGGGGTCGCGGGGAGCGAGCAGTACTTC. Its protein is CATQSSGVAGSEQYF.

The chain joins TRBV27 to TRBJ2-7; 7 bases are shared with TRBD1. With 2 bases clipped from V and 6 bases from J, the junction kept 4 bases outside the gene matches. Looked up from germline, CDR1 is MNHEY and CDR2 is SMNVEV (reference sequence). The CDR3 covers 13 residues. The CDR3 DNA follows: TGTGCCAGCAGTTTAGAACACAGGGGCGAGCAGTACTTC. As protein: CASSLEHRGEQYF.

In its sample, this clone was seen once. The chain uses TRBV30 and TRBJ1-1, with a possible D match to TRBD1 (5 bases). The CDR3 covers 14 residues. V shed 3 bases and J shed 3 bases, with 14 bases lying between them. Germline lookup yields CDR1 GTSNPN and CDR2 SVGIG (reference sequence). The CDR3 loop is CAWRLGQGDTEAFF. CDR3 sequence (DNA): TGTGCCTGGAGGTTGGGTCAGGGTGACACTGAAGCTTTCTTT.

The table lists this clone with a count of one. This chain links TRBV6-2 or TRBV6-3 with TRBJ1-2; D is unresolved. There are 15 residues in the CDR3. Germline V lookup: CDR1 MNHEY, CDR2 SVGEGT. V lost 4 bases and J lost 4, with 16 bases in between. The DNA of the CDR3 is TGTGCCAGCAGTTCCTTCGACCTTCAGGCCTATGGCTACACCTTC. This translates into CASSSFDLQAYGYTF.

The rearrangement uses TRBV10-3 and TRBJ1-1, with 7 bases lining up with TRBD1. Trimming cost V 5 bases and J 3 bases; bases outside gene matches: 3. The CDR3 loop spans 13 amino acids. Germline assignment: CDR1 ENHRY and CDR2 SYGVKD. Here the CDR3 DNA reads TGTGCCATCAGTCACAGGGGCGACACTGAAGCTTTCTTT. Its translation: CAISHRGDTEAFF.

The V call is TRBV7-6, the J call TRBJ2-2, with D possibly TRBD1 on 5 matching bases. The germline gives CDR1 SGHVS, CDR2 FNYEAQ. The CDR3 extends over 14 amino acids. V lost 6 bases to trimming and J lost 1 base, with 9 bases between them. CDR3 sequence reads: CASRNTGNTGELFF. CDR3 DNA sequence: TGTGCCAGCAGGAACACAGGGAACACCGGGGAGCTGTTTTTT.

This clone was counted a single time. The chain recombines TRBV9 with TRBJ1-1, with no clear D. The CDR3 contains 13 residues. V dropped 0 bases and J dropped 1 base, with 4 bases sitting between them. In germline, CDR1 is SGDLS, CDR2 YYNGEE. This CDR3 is CASSVARNTEAFF. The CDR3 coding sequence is TGTGCCAGCAGCGTAGCCCGGAACACTGAAGCTTTCTTT.

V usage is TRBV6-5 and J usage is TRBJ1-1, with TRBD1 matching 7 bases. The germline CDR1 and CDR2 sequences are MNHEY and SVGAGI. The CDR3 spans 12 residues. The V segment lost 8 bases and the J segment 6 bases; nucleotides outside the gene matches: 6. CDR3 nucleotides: TGTGCCAGCCGGGGCAGGGGGGCTGAAGCTTTCTTT. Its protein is CASRGRGAEAFF.

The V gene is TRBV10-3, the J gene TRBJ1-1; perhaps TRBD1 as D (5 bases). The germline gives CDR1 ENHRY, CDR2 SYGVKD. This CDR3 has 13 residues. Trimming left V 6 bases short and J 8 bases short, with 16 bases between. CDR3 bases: TGTGCCATCAGACCCGGGACGGGAGTAGAAGCTTTCTTT. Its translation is CAIRPGTGVEAFF.

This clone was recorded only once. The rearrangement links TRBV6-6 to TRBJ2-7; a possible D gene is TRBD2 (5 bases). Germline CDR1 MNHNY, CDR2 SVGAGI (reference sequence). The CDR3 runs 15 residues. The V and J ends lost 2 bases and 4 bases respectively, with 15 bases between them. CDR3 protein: CASSYEGDPPYEQYF. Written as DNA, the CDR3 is TGTGCCAGCAGTTACGAGGGTGACCCCCCGTACGAGCAGTACTTC.

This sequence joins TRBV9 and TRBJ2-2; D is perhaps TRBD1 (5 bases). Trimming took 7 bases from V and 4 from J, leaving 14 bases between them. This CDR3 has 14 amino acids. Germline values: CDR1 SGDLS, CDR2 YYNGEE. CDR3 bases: TGTGCCAGCCAGACAGATGGCCCCACCGGGGAGCTGTTTTTT. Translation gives CASQTDGPTGELFF.

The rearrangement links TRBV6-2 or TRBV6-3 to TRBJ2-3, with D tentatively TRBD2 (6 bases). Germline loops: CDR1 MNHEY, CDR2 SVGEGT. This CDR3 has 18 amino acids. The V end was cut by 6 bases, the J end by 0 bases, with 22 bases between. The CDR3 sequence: CASSPTYYGRDSTDTQYF. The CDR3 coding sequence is TGTGCCAGCAGCCCTACCTACTATGGGCGGGATAGCACAGATACGCAGTATTTT.